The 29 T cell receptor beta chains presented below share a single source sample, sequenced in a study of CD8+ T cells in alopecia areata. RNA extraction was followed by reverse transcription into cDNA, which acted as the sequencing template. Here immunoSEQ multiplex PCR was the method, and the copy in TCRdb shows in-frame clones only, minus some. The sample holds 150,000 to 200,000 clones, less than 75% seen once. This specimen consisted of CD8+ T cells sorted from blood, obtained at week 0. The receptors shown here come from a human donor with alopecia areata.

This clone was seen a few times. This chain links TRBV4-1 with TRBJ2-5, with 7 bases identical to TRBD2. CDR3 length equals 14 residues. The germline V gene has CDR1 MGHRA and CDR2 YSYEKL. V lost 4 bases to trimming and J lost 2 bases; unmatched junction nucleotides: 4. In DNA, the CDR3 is TGCGCCAGCAGCCCGCGGACTAGACAAGAGACCCAGTACTTC. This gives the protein CASSPRTRQETQYF.

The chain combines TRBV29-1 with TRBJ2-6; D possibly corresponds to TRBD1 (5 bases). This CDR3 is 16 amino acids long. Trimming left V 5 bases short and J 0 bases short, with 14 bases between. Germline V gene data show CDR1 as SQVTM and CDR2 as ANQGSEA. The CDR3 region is CSVPQGESSGANVLTF. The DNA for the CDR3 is TGCAGCGTTCCGCAGGGCGAATCCTCTGGGGCCAACGTCCTGACTTTC.

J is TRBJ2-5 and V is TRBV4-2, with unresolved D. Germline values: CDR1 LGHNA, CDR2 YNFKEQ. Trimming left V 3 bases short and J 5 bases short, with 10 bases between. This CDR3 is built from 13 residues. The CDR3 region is CASSQDRFETQYF. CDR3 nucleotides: TGTGCCAGCAGCCAGGACCGGTTCGAGACCCAGTACTTC.

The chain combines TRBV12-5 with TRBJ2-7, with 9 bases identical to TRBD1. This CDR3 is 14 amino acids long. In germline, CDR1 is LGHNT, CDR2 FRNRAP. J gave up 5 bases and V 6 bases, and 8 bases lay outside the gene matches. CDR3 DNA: TGTGCTAGTGGATCGCCGGGACAGGGCAACGAGCAGTACTTC. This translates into CASGSPGQGNEQYF.

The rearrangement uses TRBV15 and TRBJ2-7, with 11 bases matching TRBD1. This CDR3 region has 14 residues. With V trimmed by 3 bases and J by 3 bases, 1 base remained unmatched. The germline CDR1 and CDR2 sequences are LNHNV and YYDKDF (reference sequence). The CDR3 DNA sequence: TGTGCCACCAGCAGGGACAGGGGGCTCTACGAGCAGTACTTC. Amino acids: CATSRDRGLYEQYF.

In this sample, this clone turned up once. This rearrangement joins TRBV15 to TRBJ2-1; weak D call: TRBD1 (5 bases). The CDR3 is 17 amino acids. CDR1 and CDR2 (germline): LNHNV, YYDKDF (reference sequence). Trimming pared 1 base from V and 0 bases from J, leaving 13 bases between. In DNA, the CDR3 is TGTGCCACCAGCAGAGGTGGGGCGGCTAGCTCCTACAATGAGCAGTTCTTC. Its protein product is CATSRGGAASSYNEQFF. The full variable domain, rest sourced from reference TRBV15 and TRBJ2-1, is DAMVIQNPRYQVTQFGKPVTLSCSQTLNHNVMYWYQQKSSQAPKLLFHYYDKDFNNEADTPDNFQSRRPNTSFCFLDIRSPGLGDTAMYLCATSRGGAASSYNEQFFGPGTRLTVL.

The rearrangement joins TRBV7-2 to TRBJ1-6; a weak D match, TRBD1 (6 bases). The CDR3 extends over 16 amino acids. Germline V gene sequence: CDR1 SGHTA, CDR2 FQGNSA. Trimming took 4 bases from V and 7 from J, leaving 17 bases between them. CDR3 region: CASSSSGGQRNSPLHF. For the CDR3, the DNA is TGTGCCAGCAGCTCATCCGGGGGGCAGCGAAATTCACCCCTCCACTTT.

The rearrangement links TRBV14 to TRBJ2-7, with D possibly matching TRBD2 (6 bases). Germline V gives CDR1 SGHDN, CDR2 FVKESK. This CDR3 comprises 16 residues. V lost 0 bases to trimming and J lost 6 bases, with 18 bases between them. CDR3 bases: TGTGCCAGCAGCCAAGATCGTCCAGGGAGGTTCATCGAGCAGTACTTC. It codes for CASSQDRPGRFIEQYF.

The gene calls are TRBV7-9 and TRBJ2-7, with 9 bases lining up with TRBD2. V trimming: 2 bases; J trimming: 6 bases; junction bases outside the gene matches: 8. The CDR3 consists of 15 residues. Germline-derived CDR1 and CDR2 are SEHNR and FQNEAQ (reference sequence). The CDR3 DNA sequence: TGTGCCAGCAGCTTACCGGGACTAGCTGATGCCGAGCAGTACTTC. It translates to CASSLPGLADAEQYF.

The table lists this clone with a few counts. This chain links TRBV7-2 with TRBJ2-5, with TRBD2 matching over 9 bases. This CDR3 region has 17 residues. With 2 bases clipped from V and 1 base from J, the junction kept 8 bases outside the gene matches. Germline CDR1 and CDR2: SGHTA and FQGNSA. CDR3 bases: TGTGCCAGCAGCTTAAGGAGGCTAGCGGGGACCCAAGAGACCCAGTACTTC. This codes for CASSLRRLAGTQETQYF.

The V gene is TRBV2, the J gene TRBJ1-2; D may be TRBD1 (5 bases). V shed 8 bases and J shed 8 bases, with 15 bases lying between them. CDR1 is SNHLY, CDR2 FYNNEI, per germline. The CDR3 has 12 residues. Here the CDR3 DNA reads TGTGCCAGCGGCGGAGGGGCGCGAGGCTACACCTTC. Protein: CASGGGARGYTF.

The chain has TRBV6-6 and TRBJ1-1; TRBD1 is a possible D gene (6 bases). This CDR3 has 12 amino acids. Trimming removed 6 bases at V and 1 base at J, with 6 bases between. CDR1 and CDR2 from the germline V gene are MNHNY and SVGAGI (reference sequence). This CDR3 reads CASRQGNTEAFF. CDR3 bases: TGTGCCAGCAGACAGGGGAACACTGAAGCTTTCTTT.

CDR3 amino acids: CSVEGFGDSSTYEQYF. The CDR3 DNA is TGCAGCGTTGAAGGATTCGGGGACAGCTCTACCTACGAGCAGTACTTC. This sequence joins TRBV29-1 and TRBJ2-7, with 7 bases matching TRBD1. This CDR3 comprises 16 residues. V lost 1 base, J lost 2 bases, and 11 bases stayed unmatched. Germline lookup yields CDR1 SQVTM and CDR2 ANQGSEA.

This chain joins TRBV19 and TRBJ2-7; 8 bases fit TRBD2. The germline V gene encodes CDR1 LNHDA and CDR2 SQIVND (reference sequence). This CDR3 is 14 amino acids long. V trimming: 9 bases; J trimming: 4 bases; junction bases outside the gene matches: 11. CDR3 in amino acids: CASGTGGAPYEQYF. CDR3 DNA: TGTGCCAGCGGGACGGGGGGGGCGCCGTACGAGCAGTACTTC.

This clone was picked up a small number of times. The CDR3, as DNA: TGCGCCAGCAGCCCCCGCACTCGCCCCGAGCCTCTAAGGAATGAGCAGTTCTTC. Protein sequence: CASSPRTRPEPLRNEQFF. This rearrangement joins TRBV4-1 to TRBJ2-1; D gene uncertain. The CDR3 consists of 18 residues. Germline CDR1 MGHRA, CDR2 YSYEKL. The ends were cut back, 4 bases at V and 7 bases at J, with 26 bases in the middle.

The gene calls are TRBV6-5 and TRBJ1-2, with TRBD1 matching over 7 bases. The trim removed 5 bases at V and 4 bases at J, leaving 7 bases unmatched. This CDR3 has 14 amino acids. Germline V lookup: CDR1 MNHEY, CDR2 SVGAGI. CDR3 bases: TGTGCCAGCAGTCGACAGGGAGCCTTCTATGGCTACACCTTC. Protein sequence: CASSRQGAFYGYTF.

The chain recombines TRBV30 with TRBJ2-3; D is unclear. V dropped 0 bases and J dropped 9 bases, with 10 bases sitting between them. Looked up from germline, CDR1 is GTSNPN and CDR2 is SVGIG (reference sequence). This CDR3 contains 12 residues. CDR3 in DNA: TGTGCCTGGAGTGTGTTCTTTTGGACGCAGTATTTT. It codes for CAWSVFFWTQYF.

CDR3 in DNA: TGCGCCAGCAGCTTGGAGGCCGGGACAGCTGATGAAAAACTGTTTTTT. Amino acid sequence: CASSLEAGTADEKLFF. V and J are TRBV5-1 and TRBJ1-4; 7 nucleotides line up with TRBD1. The CDR3 runs 16 residues. Germline V lookup: CDR1 SGHRS, CDR2 YFSETQ. J lost 6 bases, V lost 0 bases, and 8 bases had no gene match.

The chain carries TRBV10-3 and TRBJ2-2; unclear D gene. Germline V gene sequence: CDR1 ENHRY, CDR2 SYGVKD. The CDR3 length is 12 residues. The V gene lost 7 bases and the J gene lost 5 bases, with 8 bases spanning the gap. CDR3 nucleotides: TGTGCCATCATTCGGCCAACCGGGGAGCTGTTTTTT. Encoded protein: CAIIRPTGELFF.

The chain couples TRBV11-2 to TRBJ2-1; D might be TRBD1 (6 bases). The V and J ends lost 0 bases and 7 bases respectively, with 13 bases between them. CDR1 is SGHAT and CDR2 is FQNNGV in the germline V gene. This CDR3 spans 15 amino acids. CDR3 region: CASSLEVGATNEQFF. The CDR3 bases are TGTGCCAGCAGCTTAGAAGTGGGGGCCACGAATGAGCAGTTCTTC.

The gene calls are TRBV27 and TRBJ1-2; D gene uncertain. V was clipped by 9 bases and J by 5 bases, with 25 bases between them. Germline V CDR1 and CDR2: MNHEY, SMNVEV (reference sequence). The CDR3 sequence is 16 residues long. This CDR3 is CASGVLYGRLIYGYTF. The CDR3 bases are TGTGCCAGTGGGGTCCTTTATGGGCGGTTGATATATGGCTACACCTTC.

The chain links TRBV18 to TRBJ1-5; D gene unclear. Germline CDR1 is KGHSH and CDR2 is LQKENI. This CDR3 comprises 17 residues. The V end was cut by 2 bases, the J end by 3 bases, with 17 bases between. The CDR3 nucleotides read TGTGCCAGCTCACCAGGATTGGCCCCACCCATCAATCAGCCCCAGCATTTT. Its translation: CASSPGLAPPINQPQHF.

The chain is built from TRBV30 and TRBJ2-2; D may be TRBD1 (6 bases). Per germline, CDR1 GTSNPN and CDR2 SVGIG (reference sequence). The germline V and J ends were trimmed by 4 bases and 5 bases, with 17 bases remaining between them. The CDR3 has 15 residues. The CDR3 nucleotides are TGTGCCTGGATAGAGGACAGTAGACAAACCGGGGAGCTGTTTTTT. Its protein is CAWIEDSRQTGELFF.

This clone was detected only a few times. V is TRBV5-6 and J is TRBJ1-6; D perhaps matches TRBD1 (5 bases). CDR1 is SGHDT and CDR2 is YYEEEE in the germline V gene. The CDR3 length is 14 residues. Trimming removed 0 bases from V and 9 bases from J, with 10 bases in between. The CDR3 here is CASSLEGLTSPLHF. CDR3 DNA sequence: TGTGCCAGCAGCTTGGAGGGGCTCACTTCACCCCTCCACTTT.

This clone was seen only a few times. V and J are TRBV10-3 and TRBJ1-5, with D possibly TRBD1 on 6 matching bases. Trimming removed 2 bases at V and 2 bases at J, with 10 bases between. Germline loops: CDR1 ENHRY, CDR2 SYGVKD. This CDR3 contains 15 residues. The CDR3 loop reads CAISEGGAGNQPQHF. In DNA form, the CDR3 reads TGTGCCATCAGTGAGGGGGGGGCTGGCAATCAGCCCCAGCATTTT.

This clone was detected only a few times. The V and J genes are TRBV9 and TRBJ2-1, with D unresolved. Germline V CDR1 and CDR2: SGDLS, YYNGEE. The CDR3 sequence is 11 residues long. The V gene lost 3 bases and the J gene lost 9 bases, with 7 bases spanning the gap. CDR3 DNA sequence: TGTGCCAGCAGCGCTGGGCCTGAGCAGTTCTTC. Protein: CASSAGPEQFF.

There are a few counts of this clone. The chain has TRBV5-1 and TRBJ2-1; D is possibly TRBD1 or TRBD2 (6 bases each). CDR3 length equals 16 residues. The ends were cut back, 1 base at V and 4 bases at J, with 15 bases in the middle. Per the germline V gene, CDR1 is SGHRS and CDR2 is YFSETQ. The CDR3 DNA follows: TGCGCCAGCAGCTTGAAGGGGGTGGACTATTACAATGAGCAGTTCTTC. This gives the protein CASSLKGVDYYNEQFF.

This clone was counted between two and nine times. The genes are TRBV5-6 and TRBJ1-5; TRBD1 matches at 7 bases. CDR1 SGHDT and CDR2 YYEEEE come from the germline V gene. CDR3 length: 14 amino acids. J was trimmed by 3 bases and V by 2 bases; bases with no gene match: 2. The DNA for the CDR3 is TGTGCCAGCAGCTTCACAGGGGACAATCAGCCCCAGCATTTT. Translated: CASSFTGDNQPQHF.

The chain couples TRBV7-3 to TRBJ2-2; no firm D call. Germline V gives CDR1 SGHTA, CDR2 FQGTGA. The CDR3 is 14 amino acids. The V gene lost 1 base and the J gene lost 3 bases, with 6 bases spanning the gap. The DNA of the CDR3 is TGTGCCAGCAGCTTAATTGGCGACACCGGGGAGCTGTTTTTT. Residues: CASSLIGDTGELFF.